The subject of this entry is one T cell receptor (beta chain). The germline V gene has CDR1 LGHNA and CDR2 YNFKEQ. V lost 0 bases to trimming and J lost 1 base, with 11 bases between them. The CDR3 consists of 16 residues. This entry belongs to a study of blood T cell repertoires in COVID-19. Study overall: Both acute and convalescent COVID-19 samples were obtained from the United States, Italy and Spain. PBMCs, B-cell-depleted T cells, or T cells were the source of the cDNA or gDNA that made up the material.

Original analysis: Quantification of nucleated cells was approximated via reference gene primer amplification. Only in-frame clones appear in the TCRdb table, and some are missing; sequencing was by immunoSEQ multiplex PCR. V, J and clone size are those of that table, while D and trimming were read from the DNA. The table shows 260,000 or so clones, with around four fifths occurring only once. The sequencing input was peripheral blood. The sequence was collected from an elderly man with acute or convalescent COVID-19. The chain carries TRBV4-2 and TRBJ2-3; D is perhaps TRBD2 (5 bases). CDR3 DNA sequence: TGTGCCAGCAGCCAAGATTCGACTAAGGGCACAGATACGCAGTATTTT. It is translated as CASSQDSTKGTDTQYF.